The entry below describes one T cell receptor beta chain. This sample is part of a study of blood T cell repertoires in COVID-19. Clones were read by immunoSEQ multiplex PCR, and TCRdb kept only the in-frame ones, dropping some. The table lists roughly 360,000 clones, over 80% of them singletons. The CDR3 has 12 residues. V shed 5 bases, J shed 6 bases, and the junction held 2 bases outside the gene matches. Germline-derived CDR1 and CDR2 are SEHNR and FQNEAQ (reference sequence). Categorization into cohorts depended on clinical history that participants reported. Donors in Cohort 3 counted as recovered after two negative PCRs, clearance, or symptom resolution.

This chain joins TRBV7-9 and TRBJ2-3; 7 nucleotides line up with TRBD1. The sequenced material came from PBMCs or T cells enriched from blood (not recorded which). The clonotype was recovered from a woman in her fifties or sixties who had recovered from COVID-19. The CDR3: CASSGTVDTQYF. The CDR3 DNA is TGTGCCAGCAGCGGGACAGTTGATACGCAGTATTTT.